This T cell receptor (beta chain) was captured by sequencing in a study of blood T cell repertoires in COVID-19. At the level of the study: Spain, Italy and the United States supplied samples that represented acute and convalescent COVID-19. Nucleic acid was either cDNA or gDNA, and it came from T cells, B-cell-depleted T cells, or PBMCs.

Trimming shortened V by 3 bases and J by 7 bases, and 3 bases separated the two germline ends. The CDR3 spans 10 residues. Looked up from germline, CDR1 is SNHLY and CDR2 is FYNNEI. Original processing notes: Scientists estimated how many nucleated cells there were by amplifying reference gene primers. The assay was immunoSEQ multiplex PCR, and TCRdb's table has in-frame clones only and misses some. That table supplies the V and J calls and clone size; D and trimming were determined from the DNA. The sample lists about 300,000 clones; 85% to 90% were seen once. Categorization into cohorts depended on clinical history that participants reported.

V gene TRBV2 combines with J gene TRBJ1-1; D unresolved. Sequenced: PBMCs or T cells enriched from blood (not recorded which). The clonotype comes from a woman younger than 30 who had recovered from COVID-19. The chain's CDR3 is CASSDREAFF. The CDR3, as DNA: TGTGCCAGCAGTGACCGTGAAGCTTTCTTT. Drawing the rest from reference TRBV2 and TRBJ1-1, the complete variable domain is EPEVTQTPSHQVTQMGQEVILRCVPISNHLYFYWYRQILGQKVEFLVSFYNNEISEKSEIFDDQFSVERPDGSNFTLKIRSTKLEDSAMYFCASSDREAFFGQGTRLTVV.